This T cell receptor (beta chain) was retrieved from a study of T cell responses to AZD1222 COVID-19 vaccine. The study, taken as a whole, reports: There were repertoire samples only from the period after the peak T cell response. Clonal diversity was possibly underestimated, and white British individuals and females predominated among donors.

The method was immunoSEQ multiplex PCR; TCRdb's version includes in-frame clones alone and lacks a portion of them. The data hold 75,000 to 100,000 clones, with 85% observed a single time. Details on this clone: The target antigen is unknown.

This TCR was recovered from an adult in good health. The specimen comprised peripheral blood, sampled on day 0 of AZD1222 vaccination.

The CDR3, as DNA: TGTGCCAGCAGCCGCCGGGACAGGGCTTATGGCTACACCTTC. Translated, it gives CASSRRDRAYGYTF. V usage is TRBV6-5 and J usage is TRBJ1-2; 9 bases fit TRBD1. This CDR3 has 14 residues. Germline V gives CDR1 MNHEY, CDR2 SVGAGI. V was clipped by 6 bases and J by 5 bases; unmatched bases: 7.